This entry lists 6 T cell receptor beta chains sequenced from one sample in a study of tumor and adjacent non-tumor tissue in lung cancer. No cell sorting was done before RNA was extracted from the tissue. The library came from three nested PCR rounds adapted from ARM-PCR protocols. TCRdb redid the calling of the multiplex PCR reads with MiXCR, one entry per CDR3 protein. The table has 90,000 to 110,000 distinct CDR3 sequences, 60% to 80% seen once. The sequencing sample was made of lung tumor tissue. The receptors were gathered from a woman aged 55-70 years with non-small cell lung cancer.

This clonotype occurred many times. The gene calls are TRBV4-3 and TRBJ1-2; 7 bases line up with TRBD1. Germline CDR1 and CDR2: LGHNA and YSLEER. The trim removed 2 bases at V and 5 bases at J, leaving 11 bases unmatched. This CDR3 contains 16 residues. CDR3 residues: CASSQTAMTGQYGYTF. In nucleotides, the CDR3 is TGCGCCAGCAGCCAAACAGCTATGACAGGGCAATATGGCTACACCTTC.

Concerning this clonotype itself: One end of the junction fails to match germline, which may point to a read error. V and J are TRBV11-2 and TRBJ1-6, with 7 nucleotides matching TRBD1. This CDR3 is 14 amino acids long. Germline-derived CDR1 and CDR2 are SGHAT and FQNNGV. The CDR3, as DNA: TGTTCCAGCAACTCCAGGGGGGAAAATTCACCCCTCTACTTT. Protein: CSSNSRGENSPLYF.

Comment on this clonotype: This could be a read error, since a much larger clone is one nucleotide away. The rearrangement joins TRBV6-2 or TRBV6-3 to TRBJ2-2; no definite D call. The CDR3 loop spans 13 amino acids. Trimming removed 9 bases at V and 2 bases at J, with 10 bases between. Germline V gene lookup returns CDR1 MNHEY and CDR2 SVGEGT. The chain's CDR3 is CASGVLNTGELFF. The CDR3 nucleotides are TGTGCCAGTGGGGTGTTAAACACCGGGGAGCTGTTTTTT.

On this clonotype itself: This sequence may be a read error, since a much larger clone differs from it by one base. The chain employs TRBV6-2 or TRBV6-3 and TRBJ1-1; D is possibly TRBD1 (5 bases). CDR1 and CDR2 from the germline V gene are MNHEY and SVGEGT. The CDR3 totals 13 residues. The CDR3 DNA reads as TGTGTCAGCACCCCCAGGGTGAACACTGAAGCTTTCTTT. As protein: CVSTPRVNTEAFF.

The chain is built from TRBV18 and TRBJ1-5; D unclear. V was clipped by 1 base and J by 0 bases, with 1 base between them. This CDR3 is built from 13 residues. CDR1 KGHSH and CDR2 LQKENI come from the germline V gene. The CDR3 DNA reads TGTGCCAGCTCACCACATAGCAATCAGCCCCAGCATTTT. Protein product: CASSPHSNQPQHF.

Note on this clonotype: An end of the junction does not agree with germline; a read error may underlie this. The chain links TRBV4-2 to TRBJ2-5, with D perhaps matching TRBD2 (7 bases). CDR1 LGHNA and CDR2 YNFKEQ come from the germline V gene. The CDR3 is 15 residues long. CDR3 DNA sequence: TGTACCAGCAGCCAAGGGCGGGGGCCAGCAGAGACCCAGTACTTC. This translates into CTSSQGRGPAETQYF.